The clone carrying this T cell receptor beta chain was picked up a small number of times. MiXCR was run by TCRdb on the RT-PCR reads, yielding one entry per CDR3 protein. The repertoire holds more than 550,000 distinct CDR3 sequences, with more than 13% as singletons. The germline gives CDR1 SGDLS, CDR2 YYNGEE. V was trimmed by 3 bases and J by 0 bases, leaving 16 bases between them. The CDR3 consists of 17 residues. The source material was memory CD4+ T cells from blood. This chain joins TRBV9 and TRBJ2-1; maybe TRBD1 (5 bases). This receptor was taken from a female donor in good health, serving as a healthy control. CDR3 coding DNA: TGTGCCAGCAGCGAAAGGGGTAGCAGCAGCTCCTACAATGAGCAGTTCTTC. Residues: CASSERGSSSSYNEQFF.